The table lists the clone carrying this T cell receptor beta chain with a few counts. This specimen belongs to a study of blood T cell repertoires in COVID-19. Generated by immunoSEQ multiplex PCR, the TCRdb table keeps only in-frame clones and is missing some. The sample yields around 83,000 clones, roughly 84% seen once. Sequencing used peripheral blood. This TCR was sampled from a woman in her 70s with acute or convalescent COVID-19.

The chain's CDR3 is CASSLSGNQRETQYF. As DNA, the CDR3 is TGTGCCAGCAGCCTCTCGGGGAATCAGCGGGAGACCCAGTACTTC. The chain combines TRBV9 with TRBJ2-5; D might be TRBD2 (5 bases). This CDR3 has 15 amino acids. CDR1 and CDR2 from the germline V gene are SGDLS and YYNGEE. Trimming removed 4 bases at V and 5 bases at J, with 18 bases between.